This T cell receptor (beta chain) emerged from a study of cytomegalovirus exposure and HLA in healthy donors. Study findings and constraints: As immune exposure information, only CMV serostatus was available.

The PCR used 60 Vbeta and 13 Jbeta primers. Clones were read by immunoSEQ multiplex PCR, and TCRdb kept only the in-frame ones, dropping some. The data hold 79,000 or so clones, with roughly three quarters observed a single time. Points on this clone: Its antigen is still unknown.

Trimming removed 5 bases from V and 0 bases from J, with 12 bases in between. CDR3 length: 15 amino acids. Germline V gives CDR1 SGHTS, CDR2 YDEGEE. The V and J genes are TRBV5-8 and TRBJ1-3, with D unresolved. Sample: PBMCs. The sequence was collected from a woman aged 35 to 49 in good health and CMV-seropositive. DNA of the CDR3: TGTGCCAGCAGACAGCGGCATCCCTCTGGAAACACCATATATTTT. Protein: CASRQRHPSGNTIYF.